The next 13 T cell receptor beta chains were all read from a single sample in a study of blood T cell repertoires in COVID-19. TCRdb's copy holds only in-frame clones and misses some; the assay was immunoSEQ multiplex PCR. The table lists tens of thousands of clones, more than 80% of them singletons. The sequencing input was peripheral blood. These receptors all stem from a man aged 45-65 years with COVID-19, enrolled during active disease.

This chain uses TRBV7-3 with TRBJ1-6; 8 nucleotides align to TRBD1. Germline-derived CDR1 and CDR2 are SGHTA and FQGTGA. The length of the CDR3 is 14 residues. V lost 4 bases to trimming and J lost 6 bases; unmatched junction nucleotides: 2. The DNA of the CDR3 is TGTGCCAGCAGCTACAGGGGGACTAATTCACCCCTCCACTTT. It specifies CASSYRGTNSPLHF.

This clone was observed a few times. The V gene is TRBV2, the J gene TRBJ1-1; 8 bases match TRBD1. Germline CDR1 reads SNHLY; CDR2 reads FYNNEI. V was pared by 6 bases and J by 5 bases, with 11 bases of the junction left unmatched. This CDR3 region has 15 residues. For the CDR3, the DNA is TGTGCCAGCAGCGGTGGAGGACAGGGAACTACTGAAGCTTTCTTT. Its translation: CASSGGGQGTTEAFF.

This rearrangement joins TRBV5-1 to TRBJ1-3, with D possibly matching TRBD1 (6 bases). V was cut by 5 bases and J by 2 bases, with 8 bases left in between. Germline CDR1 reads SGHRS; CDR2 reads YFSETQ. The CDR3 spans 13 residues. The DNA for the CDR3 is TGCGCCAGCAGTCAGGGGACTGGAAACACCATATATTTT. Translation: CASSQGTGNTIYF.

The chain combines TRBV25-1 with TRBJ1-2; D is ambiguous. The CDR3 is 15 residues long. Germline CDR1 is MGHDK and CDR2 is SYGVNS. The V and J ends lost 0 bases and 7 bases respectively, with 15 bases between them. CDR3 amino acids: CASSEYKAGVGGYTF. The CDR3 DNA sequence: TGTGCCAGCAGTGAATATAAAGCGGGAGTAGGTGGCTACACCTTC.

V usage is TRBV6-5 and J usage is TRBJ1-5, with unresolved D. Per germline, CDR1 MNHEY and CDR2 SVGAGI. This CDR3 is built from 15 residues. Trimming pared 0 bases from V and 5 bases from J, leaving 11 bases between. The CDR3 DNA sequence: TGTGCCAGCAGTTACTCCGGGAAGGGAGATCAGCCCCAGCATTTT. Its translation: CASSYSGKGDQPQHF.

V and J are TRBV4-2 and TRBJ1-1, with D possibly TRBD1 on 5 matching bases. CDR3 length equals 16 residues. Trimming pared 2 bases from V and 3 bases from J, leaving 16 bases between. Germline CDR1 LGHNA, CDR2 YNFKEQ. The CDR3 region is CASSQPRGGGDTEAFF. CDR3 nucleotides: TGTGCCAGCAGCCAACCCCGCGGGGGAGGGGACACTGAAGCTTTCTTT.

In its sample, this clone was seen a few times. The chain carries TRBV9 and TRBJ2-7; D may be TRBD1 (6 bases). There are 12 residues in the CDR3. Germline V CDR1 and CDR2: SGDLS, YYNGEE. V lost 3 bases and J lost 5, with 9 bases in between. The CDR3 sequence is CASSGTVNEQYF. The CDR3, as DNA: TGTGCCAGCAGCGGGACAGTTAACGAGCAGTACTTC. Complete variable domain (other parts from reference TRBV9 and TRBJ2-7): DSGVTQTPKHLITATGQRVTLRCSPRSGDLSVYWYQQSLDQGLQFLIQYYNGEERAKGNILERFSAQQFPDLHSELNLSSLELGDSALYFCASSGTVNEQYFGPGTRLTVT.

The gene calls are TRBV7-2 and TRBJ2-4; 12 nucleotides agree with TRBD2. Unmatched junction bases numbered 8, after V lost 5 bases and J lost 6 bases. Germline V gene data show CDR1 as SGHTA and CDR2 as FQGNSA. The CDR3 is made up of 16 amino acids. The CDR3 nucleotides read TGTGCCAGCAGCCTGCTAGCGGGGGGGCCGATAAACATTCAGTACTTC. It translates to CASSLLAGGPINIQYF. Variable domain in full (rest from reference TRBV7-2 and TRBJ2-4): GAGVSQSPSNKVTEKGKDVELRCDPISGHTALYWYRQSLGQGLEFLIYFQGNSAPDKSGLPSDRFSAERTGGSVSTLTIQRTQQEDSAVYLCASSLLAGGPINIQYFGAGTRLSVL.

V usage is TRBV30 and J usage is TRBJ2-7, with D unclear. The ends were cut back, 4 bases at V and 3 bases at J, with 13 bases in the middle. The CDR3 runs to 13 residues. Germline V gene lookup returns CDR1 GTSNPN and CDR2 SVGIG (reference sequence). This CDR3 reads CAWNRVLGYEQYF. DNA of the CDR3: TGTGCCTGGAACCGGGTATTGGGCTACGAGCAGTACTTC. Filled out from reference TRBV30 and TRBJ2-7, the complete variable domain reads SQTIHQWPATLVQPVGSPLSLECTVEGTSNPNLYWYRQAAGRGLQLLFYSVGIGQISSEVPQNLSASRPQDRQFILSSKKLLLSDSGFYLCAWNRVLGYEQYFGPGTRLTVT.

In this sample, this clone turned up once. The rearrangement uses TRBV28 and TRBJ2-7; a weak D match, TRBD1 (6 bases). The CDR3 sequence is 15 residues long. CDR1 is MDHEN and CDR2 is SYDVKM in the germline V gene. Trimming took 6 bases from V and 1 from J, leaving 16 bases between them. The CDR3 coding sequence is TGTGCCAGCAGATCCGGACAGATCGGATCCTACGAGCAGTACTTC. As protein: CASRSGQIGSYEQYF.

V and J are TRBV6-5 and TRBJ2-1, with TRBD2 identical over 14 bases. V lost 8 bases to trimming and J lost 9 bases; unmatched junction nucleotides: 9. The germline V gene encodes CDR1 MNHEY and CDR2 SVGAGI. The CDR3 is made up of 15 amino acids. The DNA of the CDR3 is TGTGCCAGCCTACTTGGACTAGCGGGGGGCAGTGAGCAGTTCTTC. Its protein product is CASLLGLAGGSEQFF.

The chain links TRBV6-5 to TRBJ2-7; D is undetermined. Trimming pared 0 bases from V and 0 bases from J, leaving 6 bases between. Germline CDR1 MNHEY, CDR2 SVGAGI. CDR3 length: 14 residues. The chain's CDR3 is CASSYSYSSYEQYF. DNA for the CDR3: TGTGCCAGCAGTTACTCGTACAGCTCCTACGAGCAGTACTTC.

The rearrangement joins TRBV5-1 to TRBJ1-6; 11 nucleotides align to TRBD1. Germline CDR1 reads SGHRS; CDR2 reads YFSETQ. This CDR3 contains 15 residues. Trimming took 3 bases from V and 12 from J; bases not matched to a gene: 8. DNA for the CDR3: TGCGCCAGCAGCTCCACAATGGGACAGGGGGGACCCCTCCACTTT. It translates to CASSSTMGQGGPLHF.